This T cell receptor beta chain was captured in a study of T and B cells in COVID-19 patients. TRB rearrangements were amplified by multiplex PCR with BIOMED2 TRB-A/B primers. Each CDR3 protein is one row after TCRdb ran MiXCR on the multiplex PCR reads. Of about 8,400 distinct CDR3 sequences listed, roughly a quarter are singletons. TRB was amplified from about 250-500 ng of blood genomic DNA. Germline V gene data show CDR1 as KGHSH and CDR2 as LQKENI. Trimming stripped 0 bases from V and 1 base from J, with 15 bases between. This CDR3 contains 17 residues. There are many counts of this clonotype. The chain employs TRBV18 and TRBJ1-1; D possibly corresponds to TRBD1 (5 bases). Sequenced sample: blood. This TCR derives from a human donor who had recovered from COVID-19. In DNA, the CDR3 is TGTGCCAGCTCACCACCAAGGGGAGGGGATAAGAACACTGAAGCTTTCTTT. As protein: CASSPPRGGDKNTEAFF.